A single sample gave rise to the 2 T cell receptor beta chains below, sequenced in a study of monozygotic twins with inflammatory bowel disease (dated by TCRdb to between 2018 and 2020). Library preparation used 5' RACE. Sequencing was performed on an Illumina HiSeq 2500. TCRdb reprocessed the reads, reporting each CDR3 protein sequence once and no DNA. The table for this sample lists around 200,000 distinct CDR3 sequences. Roughly 1.5% of the sample rests with the top ten. What was sequenced was blood. Source of these receptors: a human donor with ulcerative colitis or Crohn's disease, or a healthy co-twin of an affected twin (not recorded which).

The J gene is TRBJ2-2, the V gene TRBV15; TCRdb reports TRBD2, a call that lacks DNA to check it against. CDR1 is LNHNV, CDR2 YYDKDF, per germline (reference sequence). This CDR3 has 14 residues. The CDR3 region is CATSRPSNTGELFF.

The CDR3: CSARVYSTGELFF. The chain employs TRBV20-1 and TRBJ2-2. Germline V CDR1 and CDR2: DFQATT, SNEGSKA (reference sequence). The CDR3 has 13 amino acids.